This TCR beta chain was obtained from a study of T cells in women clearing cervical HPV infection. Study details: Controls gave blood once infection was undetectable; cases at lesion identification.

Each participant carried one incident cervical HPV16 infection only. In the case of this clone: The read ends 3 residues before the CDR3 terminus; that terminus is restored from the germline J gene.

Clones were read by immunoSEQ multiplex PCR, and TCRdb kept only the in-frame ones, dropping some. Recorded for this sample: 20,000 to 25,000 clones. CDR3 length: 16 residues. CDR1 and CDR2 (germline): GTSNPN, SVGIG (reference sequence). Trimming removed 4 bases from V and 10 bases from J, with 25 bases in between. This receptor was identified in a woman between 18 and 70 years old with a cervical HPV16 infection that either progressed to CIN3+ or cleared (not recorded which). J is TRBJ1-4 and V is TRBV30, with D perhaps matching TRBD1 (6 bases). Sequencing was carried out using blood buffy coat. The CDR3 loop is CAWNPGTGQGSVKLFF. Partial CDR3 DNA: TGTGCCTGGAACCCCGGGACGGGCCAGGGGTCCGTAAAA. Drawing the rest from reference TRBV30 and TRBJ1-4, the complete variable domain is SQTIHQWPATLVQPVGSPLSLECTVEGTSNPNLYWYRQAAGRGLQLLFYSVGIGQISSEVPQNLSASRPQDRQFILSSKKLLLSDSGFYLCAWNPGTGQGSVKLFFGSGTQLSVL.